Listed below are T cell receptor beta chains from one sample, sequenced in a study of CD8+CD57+ T cells in acquired aplastic anemia. TCRdb ran MiXCR on the reads and lists one entry per CDR3 protein. In the table there are 250,000 to 300,000 distinct CDR3 sequences, approximately 58% of which are singletons. Sequences were obtained from sorted CD4+, CD8+, or CD8+CD57+ T cells (not recorded which) from PBMCs. All receptors derive from a human donor with aplastic anemia. CDR3s include the opening cysteine and the closing phenylalanine or tryptophan. A D gene is named only where the DNA matches it firmly. The size field is filled for only some rows; it gives once, few, many or a size class.

V gene,clone size,J gene,D gene,CDR3 DNA,CDR3 protein
TRBV2,-,TRBJ2-7,TRBD2,TGTGCCAGCAGTGAACGGGAGGGAAACGAGCAGTACTTC,CASSEREGNEQYF
TRBV20-1,-,TRBJ2-7,TRBD1,TGCAGTGCTCCGAACCGGGACAGACTCTACGAGCAGTACTTC,CSAPNRDRLYEQYF
TRBV25-1,-,TRBJ2-5,TRBD2,TGTGCCAGCGGACCGGGACTAGCGGGAGAGACCCAGTACTTC,CASGPGLAGETQYF
TRBV29-1,-,TRBJ2-1,TRBD2,TGCAGCGACGGACTAGCGGGAGGGAGGAATGAGCAGTTCTTC,CSDGLAGGRNEQFF
TRBV5-1,many,TRBJ2-7,-,TGCGCCAGCAGCTTCCTCCCTGGCAGGGCAGCCTACGAGCAGTACTTC,CASSFLPGRAAYEQYF
TRBV7-3,few,TRBJ1-2,-,TGTGCCAGCAGCTCGCGGGGGGTGGGCTATGGCTACACCTTC,CASSSRGVGYGYTF
TRBV5-8,-,TRBJ2-1,TRBD1,TGTGCCAGCAGCCGGACAGGGGTAGTCAATGAGCAGTTCTTC,CASSRTGVVNEQFF
TRBV9,-,TRBJ2-7,-,TGTGCCAGCAGCGGGGCGAATGGCCAGCAGTACTTC,CASSGANGQQYF
TRBV7-9,-,TRBJ2-7,TRBD2,TGTGCCAGCAGCTTTAGCGGGGGGCTCAACGAGCAGTACTTC,CASSFSGGLNEQYF
TRBV2,few,TRBJ1-5,TRBD1,TGTGCCAGCAGGGGACAGGGGAATCAGCCCCAGCATTTT,CASRGQGNQPQHF
TRBV2,-,TRBJ1-6,TRBD1,TGTGCCAGCAGGACCCTCGGGACAGGGGTCAATCCACCCCTCCACTTT,CASRTLGTGVNPPLHF
TRBV20-1,once,TRBJ1-2,-,TGCAGTGCTAGCTCGGGACTAGCGGGAGCGAACACCTTC,CSASSGLAGANTF
TRBV24-1,-,TRBJ2-3,-,TGTGCCGCATCGAGCGCAGATACGCAGTATTTT,CAASSADTQYF
TRBV19,-,TRBJ2-7,TRBD2,TGTGCTAGCAAGAACTGGGGGGGGGGTTCCTACGAGCAGTACTTC,CASKNWGGGSYEQYF
TRBV7-2,-,TRBJ1-6,TRBD1,TGTGCCAGCAGCCGGACAGGGGGACTTAATTCACCTCTCCACTTT,CASSRTGGLNSPLHF
TRBV7-2,many,TRBJ1-6,-,TGTGCCAGCAGCCGACGGTTTAATTCACCCCTCCACTTT,CASSRRFNSPLHF
TRBV7-8,many,TRBJ2-3,-,TGTGCCAGCAGCTTATGGGGCACAGATACGCAGTATTTT,CASSLWGTDTQYF
TRBV18,many,TRBJ2-7,TRBD2,TGTGCCAGCTCACCACCGGCGGGAGCCAGCTACGAGCAGTACTTC,CASSPPAGASYEQYF
TRBV29-1,-,TRBJ2-7,TRBD2,TGCAGCGTTGAAAAAGGGACTAGCGGGGGGGGCGAGCAGTACTTC,CSVEKGTSGGGEQYF
TRBV10-3,-,TRBJ2-3,TRBD1,TGTGCCATCACTGGGACAGAGGGGGATACGCAGTATTTT,CAITGTEGDTQYF
TRBV5-1,-,TRBJ1-6,-,TGCGCCAGCAGCTTGGCCGACCCAGGGGCATATAATTCACCCCTCCACTTT,CASSLADPGAYNSPLHF
TRBV2,-,TRBJ2-1,TRBD2,TGTGCCAGCAGTGAAGGGCTAGCGGGCGACAATGAGCAGTTCTTC,CASSEGLAGDNEQFF
TRBV20-1,-,TRBJ2-5,TRBD1,TGCAGTGATCGATCCAGACAGGGCCAAGAGACCCAGTACTTC,CSDRSRQGQETQYF
TRBV5-1,-,TRBJ2-7,-,TGCGCCAGCAGCGTGGACAGTGGGTACGAGCAGTACTTC,CASSVDSGYEQYF
TRBV6-1,many,TRBJ1-1,-,TGTGCCAGCAGGCGGACAACGGGATACACTGAAGCTTTCTTT,CASRRTTGYTEAFF
TRBV5-5,many,TRBJ1-2,-,TGTGCCAGCAGCTTAGCCAGCTTTAACTATGGCTACACCTTC,CASSLASFNYGYTF
TRBV6-6,-,TRBJ2-7,-,TGTGCCAGCAGTTACTCGGGGACCGTCGCCTACGAGCAGTACTTC,CASSYSGTVAYEQYF
TRBV11-3,many,TRBJ2-1,TRBD1,TGTGCCAGCAGCTCCTCGGGGACAGCCTACAATGAGCAGTTCTTC,CASSSSGTAYNEQFF
TRBV5-6,-,TRBJ1-1,TRBD1,TGTGCCAGCAGCCAACAGGGGTGGGACACTGAAGCTTTCTTT,CASSQQGWDTEAFF
TRBV12-3/TRBV12-4,few,TRBJ2-7,TRBD2,TGTGCCAGCACAGCGGGAGGGCCGTACGAGCAGTACTTC,CASTAGGPYEQYF
TRBV29-1,-,TRBJ1-2,-,TGCAGCGCTGCGACTTCTCAATCCTATGGCTACACCTTC,CSAATSQSYGYTF